This paragraph reports one T cell receptor beta chain. Its target is not known. Treatment described: around 19 received Ad26.COV2.S at low or high dose, single or two shots; 5 received placebo; per-sample allocation not given. Sampling occurred on day 63 after the first vaccine or placebo injection. Vaccination used an Ad26 vector expressing Wuhan-strain SARS-CoV-2 spike. Libraries were prepared by immunoSEQ multiplex PCR; TCRdb keeps only in-frame clonotypes and omits some of them. This table holds some 400,000 clones, around nine tenths found once. This sample was taken from a study of Ad26.COV2.S vaccination and SARS-CoV-2 variants. Overall study context: Dosing was one shot or two shots 56 days apart.

Whole-study findings and limits: Substantial breadth was reported for post-vaccination spike-specific CD8+ and CD4+ T cells.

The CDR3 consists of 15 residues. CDR1 is MRHNA, CDR2 SNTAGT, per germline. V gave up 3 bases and J gave up 4 bases, with 14 bases separating them. The specimen comprised peripheral blood, sampled in a trial of Ad26.COV2.S vaccine versus placebo. The receptor's source is a person aged 18 to 65 who received the Ad26.COV2.S COVID-19 vaccine or a placebo. This chain joins TRBV6-4 and TRBJ2-3; D gene unclear. This CDR3 reads CASSESSLAADTQYF. The CDR3 nucleotides read TGTGCCAGCAGTGAGTCCTCTTTGGCAGCAGATACGCAGTATTTT.